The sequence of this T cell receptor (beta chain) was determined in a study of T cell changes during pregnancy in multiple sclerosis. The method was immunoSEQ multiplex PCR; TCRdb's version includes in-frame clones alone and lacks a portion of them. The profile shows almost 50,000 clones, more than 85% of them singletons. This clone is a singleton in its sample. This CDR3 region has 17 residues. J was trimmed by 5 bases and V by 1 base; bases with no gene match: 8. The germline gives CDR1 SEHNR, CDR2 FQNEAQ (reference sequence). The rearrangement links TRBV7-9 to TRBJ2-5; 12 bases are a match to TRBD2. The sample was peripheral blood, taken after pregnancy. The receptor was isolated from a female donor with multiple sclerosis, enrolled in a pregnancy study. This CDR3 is CASSLGLAGGSGETQYF. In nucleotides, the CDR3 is TGTGCCAGCAGCTTAGGGCTAGCGGGGGGGTCAGGTGAGACCCAGTACTTC.